A selection of T cell receptor beta chains follows, all from one sample in a study of blood T cells in healthy people across ages. Using its own MiXCR run on the 5' RACE reads, TCRdb lists one record per CDR3 protein. The repertoire holds 600,000 to 800,000 distinct CDR3 sequences, under 25% seen once, with around 3.4% in the top ten. Input material: blood. These receptors were taken from a man between 70 and 80 years old in good health. The CDR3 runs from the conserved cysteine through the conserved F or W.

TRBV12-3/TRBV12-4,TRBJ2-7,CASSATGSHEQYF
TRBV3-1,.,CASSPPGAYNEQFF
TRBV11-2,TRBJ2-1,CASSSQTFYNEQFF
TRBV5-5,TRBJ2-1,CASSPVERTTYNEQFF
TRBV28,TRBJ2-7,CASSPNRGTGYEQYF
TRBV30,TRBJ1-4,CAWSVQWKEKLFF
TRBV20-1,TRBJ1-2,CSARDPGRGLGGYTF
TRBV28,TRBJ2-3,CASSGLILDTQYF
TRBV5-1,TRBJ2-7,CASKLALATYEQYF
TRBV18,TRBJ1-1,CASSPPGDTEAFF
TRBV29-1,TRBJ1-4,CSARGGEEKLFF
TRBV20-1,TRBJ2-4,CSAPAPLAKNIQYF
TRBV15,TRBJ1-5,CATSGMRNQPQHF
TRBV13,TRBJ2-3,CASSLGAYSTDTQYF
TRBV6-1,.,CASSEEALAPYNEQFF
TRBV6-1,.,CASSERGDEQFF
TRBV18,TRBJ2-7,CASSPVQGSEQYF
TRBV10-3,TRBJ2-5,CAIRAKQGEETQYF
TRBV27,TRBJ1-2,CASSYLGGPGYGYTF
TRBV6-6,TRBJ2-7,CASSETSGYSYEQYF
TRBV27,TRBJ2-3,CASSLTGQGSDTQYF
TRBV2,TRBJ2-4,CASITSGVQKNIQYF
TRBV20-1,TRBJ2-1,CSAPPGLAGVEEQFF